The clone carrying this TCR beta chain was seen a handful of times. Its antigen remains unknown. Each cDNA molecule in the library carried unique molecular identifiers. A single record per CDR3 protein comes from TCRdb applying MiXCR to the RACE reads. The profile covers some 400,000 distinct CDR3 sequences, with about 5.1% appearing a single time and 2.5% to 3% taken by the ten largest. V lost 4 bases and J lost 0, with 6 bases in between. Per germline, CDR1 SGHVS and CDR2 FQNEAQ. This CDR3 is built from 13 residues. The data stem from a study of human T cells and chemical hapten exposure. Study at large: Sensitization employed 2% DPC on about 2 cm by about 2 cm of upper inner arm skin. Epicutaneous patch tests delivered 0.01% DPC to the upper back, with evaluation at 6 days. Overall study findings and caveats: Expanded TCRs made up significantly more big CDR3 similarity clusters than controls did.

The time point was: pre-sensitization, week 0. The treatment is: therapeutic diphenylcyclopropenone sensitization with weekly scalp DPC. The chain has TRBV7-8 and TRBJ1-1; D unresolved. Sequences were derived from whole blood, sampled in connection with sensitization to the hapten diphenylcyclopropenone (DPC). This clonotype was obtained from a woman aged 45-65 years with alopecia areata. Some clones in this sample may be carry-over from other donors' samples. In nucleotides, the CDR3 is TGTGCCAGCAGCTGGCTCATGAACACTGAAGCTTTCTTT. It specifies CASSWLMNTEAFF.